This is a list of T cell receptor beta chains from one sample in a study of a mutant IDH1 vaccine in newly diagnosed glioma. The assay was immunoSEQ multiplex PCR, and TCRdb's table has in-frame clones only and misses some. The sample holds 25,000 to 35,000 clones; 70% to 90% are singletons and the top ten take 4.8%. Sequencing used PBMCs, obtained from a glioma patient treated with radiotherapy, temozolomide or both. The receptors derive from a woman aged 40 to 50 with glioma. The CDR3 runs from the conserved cysteine through the conserved F or W. The D gene is left open where the match is weak. Clone size is stated in some rows and not others, as once, few, many or a class when expanded.

abundance	v_gene	j_gene	d_gene	CDR3nt	CDR3aa
-	TRBV7-9	TRBJ1-1	-	TGTGCCAGCAGCGAAGACAGGTTTGAAGCTTTCTTT	CASSEDRFEAFF
-	TRBV5-6	TRBJ2-7	-	TGTGCCAGCAGCCCCCTCGGGACTTCGTACGAGCAGTACTTC	CASSPLGTSYEQYF
-	TRBV5-5	TRBJ2-7	TRBD1	TGTGCCAGCAGCCTGGTGGGTACAGGGGAGTACTTC	CASSLVGTGEYF
-	TRBV4-3	TRBJ2-7	-	TGCGCCAGCAGCCAAGATGGAAAAGGGAGAAGCTCCTACGAGCAGTACTTC	CASSQDGKGRSSYEQYF
-	TRBV2	TRBJ1-2	-	TGTGCCAGCAGTGAACAGGCCGTGGGCTACACCTTC	CASSEQAVGYTF
few	TRBV4-3	TRBJ1-1	-	TGCGCCAGCAGCCAAGATGGGAATGGGGGAACTGAAGCTTTCTTT	CASSQDGNGGTEAFF
few	TRBV4-3	TRBJ1-5	-	TGCGCCAGCAGCCAAGCTTTCTCGGGGGCGCAGCCCCAGCATTTT	CASSQAFSGAQPQHF
-	TRBV7-2	TRBJ2-7	TRBD2	TGTGCCAGCAGCTTAGCATCAACTAGCGGGTCTTACGAGCAGTACTTC	CASSLASTSGSYEQYF
-	TRBV6-5	TRBJ1-5	-	TGTGCCAGCAGTGTCGCAGGGTTCGGATATCAGCCCCAGCATTTT	CASSVAGFGYQPQHF
-	TRBV4-3	TRBJ2-1	TRBD1	TGCGCCAGCAGCCAGCGGGACAGGGGATGGAATGAGCAGTTCTTC	CASSQRDRGWNEQFF
-	TRBV9	TRBJ2-2	-	TGTGCCAGCAGCGTTAACACCGGGGAGCTGTTTTTT	CASSVNTGELFF
-	TRBV30	TRBJ1-2	-	TGTGCCTGGAGTGTAACCAGGACCCACTTCTTC	CAWSVTRTHFF
-	TRBV28	TRBJ1-3	-	TGTGCCAGCAGTTTAAACTGGGAGAACACCATATATTTT	CASSLNWENTIYF
once	TRBV27	TRBJ2-2	TRBD2	TGTGCCAGCAGTTTCTTGACTAGCGGAGTCGCGAACACCGGGGAGCTGTTTTTT	CASSFLTSGVANTGELFF
-	TRBV6-1	TRBJ2-1	TRBD1	TGTGCCAGCAGTACCGGGACAGGGAATGACAATGAGCAGTTCTTC	CASSTGTGNDNEQFF
-	TRBV6-5	TRBJ1-3	-	TGTGCCAGCCGCAGCGGGGCGTCTGGAAACACCATATATTTT	CASRSGASGNTIYF
-	TRBV6-5	TRBJ1-1	-	TGTGCCAGCAGTTTATGGGGTGAAGCTTTCTTT	CASSLWGEAFF
-	TRBV4-1	TRBJ1-4	TRBD1	TGCGCCAGCAGCCAAGGCAGGGGGACGTTTGCTAATGAAAAACTGTTTTTT	CASSQGRGTFANEKLFF
-	TRBV4-1	TRBJ2-1	TRBD2	TGCGCCAGCAGCCAAGATACGGCGACTAGCCGATCCTACAATGAGCAGTTCTTC	CASSQDTATSRSYNEQFF
-	TRBV29-1	TRBJ2-3	TRBD1	TGCAGCGTTGAATGGAACAGGGGCCCCAGCACAGATACGCAGTATTTT	CSVEWNRGPSTDTQYF
-	TRBV5-1	TRBJ1-1	TRBD1	TGCGCCAGCAGCCGCCCGGACAGGGGAGGAAGGAACACTGAAGCTTTCTTT	CASSRPDRGGRNTEAFF
-	TRBV4-1	TRBJ2-7	TRBD1	TGCGCCAGCAGCCAATTGCACAGGGGGGCCTACGAGCAGTACTTC	CASSQLHRGAYEQYF
-	TRBV15	TRBJ2-1	TRBD2	TGTGCCACCAGCAGAGAAGGGCGGGGGGGCGGTGAGCAGTTCTTC	CATSREGRGGGEQFF
-	TRBV6-5	TRBJ1-1	-	TGTGCCAGCAGAGCAGTAGGGGGCACTGAAGCTTTCTTT	CASRAVGGTEAFF
-	TRBV6-6	TRBJ2-1	-	TGTGCCAGCAGTCAGCCGGGACTCCCTTCCTACAATGAGCAGTTCTTC	CASSQPGLPSYNEQFF
-	TRBV6-1	TRBJ2-1	-	TGTGCCAGCAGTGAAATAGCTCCTCGGGATGAGCAGTTCTTC	CASSEIAPRDEQFF
-	TRBV4-2	TRBJ2-1	TRBD2	TGTGCCAGCAGCCAGGAGGCGGGGGGTTCCTACAATGAGCAGTTCTTC	CASSQEAGGSYNEQFF
-	TRBV30	TRBJ1-2	-	TGTGCCTGGAGTGCTTCGGGGAGAGGTTTAGGCTACACCTTC	CAWSASGRGLGYTF
-	TRBV5-1	TRBJ1-2	-	TGCGCCAGCAGCTCTTCCTATGAGGGAGACTATGGCTACACCTTC	CASSSSYEGDYGYTF
-	TRBV6-1	TRBJ1-2	-	TGTGCCAGCAGTGAATTTCGGGGACTTTATGGCTACACCTTC	CASSEFRGLYGYTF
-	TRBV7-2	TRBJ1-4	TRBD1	TGTGCCAGCAGCCGACGGCCGGGACAGGGTGGAAAACTGTTTTTT	CASSRRPGQGGKLFF
few	TRBV23-1	TRBJ1-1	-	TGCGCCAGCAGTCAGGCCGGGGCTAACACTGAAGCTTTCTTT	CASSQAGANTEAFF
-	TRBV5-4	TRBJ1-1	-	TGTGCCAGCAGAAGGGGCGAGGCTGAAGCTTTCTTT	CASRRGEAEAFF
-	TRBV18	TRBJ1-1	-	TGTGCCAGCTCACCACCCGTAACAGGGATGGGTGTTTTGAAAGCTTTCTTT	CASSPPVTGMGVLKAFF
-	TRBV18	TRBJ1-2	TRBD1	TGTGCCAGCTCACCGGGGACAGGGGGACCTATAAGCTACACCTTC	CASSPGTGGPISYTF
-	TRBV15	TRBJ2-1	-	TGTGCCACCAGCAGTTACAGGGACAATGAGCAGTTCTTC	CATSSYRDNEQFF
-	TRBV5-1	TRBJ2-2	-	TGCGCCAGCAGCTTGGCCGGGGCGGGCACCGGGGAGCTGTTTTTT	CASSLAGAGTGELFF
-	TRBV5-6	TRBJ1-5	-	TGTGCCAGCAGCTTGGGGGGGACAAATAGCAATCAGCCCCAGCATTTT	CASSLGGTNSNQPQHF
-	TRBV19	TRBJ1-2	-	TGTGCCAGTAGGGAGACTCGGGGACCCTATGGCTACACCTTC	CASRETRGPYGYTF
few	TRBV4-3	TRBJ2-1	TRBD2	TGCGCCAGCAGCCAAGATCGGGCTAGCGGGGTATACAATGAGCAGTTCTTC	CASSQDRASGVYNEQFF
-	TRBV4-3	TRBJ1-2	TRBD1	TGCGCCAGCAGCGGGGGACAGGGCTTCTCCTTAGCTAACTATGGCTACACCTTC	CASSGGQGFSLANYGYTF
-	TRBV2	TRBJ2-3	-	TGTGCCAGCAGTGAAGCGGGGTTTGGTACGCAGTATTTT	CASSEAGFGTQYF
-	TRBV6-5	TRBJ1-1	-	TGTGCCAGCAGTTGGAGCAGGGGGAACACTGAAGCTTTCTTT	CASSWSRGNTEAFF
-	TRBV25-1	TRBJ1-1	TRBD1	TGTGCCAGCAGTGAAAGAGGGGGCTTGGACACTGAAGCTTTCTTT	CASSERGGLDTEAFF
-	TRBV7-8	TRBJ1-1	TRBD1	TGTGCCAGCAGCTCCGACAGGGCCGTTGAAGCTTTCTTT	CASSSDRAVEAFF
-	TRBV6-1	TRBJ1-5	-	TGTGCCAGCAGTGACACCTACATCCAGCCCCAGCATTTT	CASSDTYIQPQHF
-	TRBV29-1	TRBJ2-7	-	TGCAGCGTTGAATTGTCGAGTCAGCCCTACGAGCAGTACTTC	CSVELSSQPYEQYF
-	TRBV29-1	TRBJ1-2	-	TGCAGCGTTGGGGGGGCAAATGGCTACACCTTC	CSVGGANGYTF
-	TRBV6-5	TRBJ2-1	-	TGTGCCAGCAGTTACCAAGGACCCGCCTACAATGAGCAGTTCTTC	CASSYQGPAYNEQFF
-	TRBV2	TRBJ1-2	-	TGTGCCAGCAGTGAAGACCAGGACTATGGCTACACCTTC	CASSEDQDYGYTF